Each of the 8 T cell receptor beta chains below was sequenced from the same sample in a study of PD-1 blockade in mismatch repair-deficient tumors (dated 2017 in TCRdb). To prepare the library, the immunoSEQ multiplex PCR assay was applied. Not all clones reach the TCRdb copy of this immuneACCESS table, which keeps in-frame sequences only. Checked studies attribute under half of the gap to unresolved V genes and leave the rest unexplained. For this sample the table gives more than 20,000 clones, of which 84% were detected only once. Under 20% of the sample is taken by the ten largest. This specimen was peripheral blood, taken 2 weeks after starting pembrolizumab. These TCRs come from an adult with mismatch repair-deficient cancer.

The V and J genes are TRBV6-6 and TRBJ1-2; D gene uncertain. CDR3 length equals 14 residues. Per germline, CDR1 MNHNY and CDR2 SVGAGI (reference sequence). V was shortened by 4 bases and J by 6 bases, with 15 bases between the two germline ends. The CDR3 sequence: CASSSRHLKDGYTF. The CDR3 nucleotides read TGTGCCAGCAGTTCCCGTCACTTAAAGGATGGCTACACCTTC.

CDR3 protein: CASSQEGGDRAYEQYF. The CDR3 DNA reads as TGCGCCAGCAGCCAAGAGGGGGGGGACAGGGCCTACGAGCAGTACTTC. The chain has TRBV4-3 and TRBJ2-7; 9 bases map to TRBD1. Germline-derived CDR1 and CDR2 are LGHNA and YSLEER. The ends lost 0 bases at V and 2 bases at J; junction bases unmatched: 5. The CDR3 runs to 16 residues.

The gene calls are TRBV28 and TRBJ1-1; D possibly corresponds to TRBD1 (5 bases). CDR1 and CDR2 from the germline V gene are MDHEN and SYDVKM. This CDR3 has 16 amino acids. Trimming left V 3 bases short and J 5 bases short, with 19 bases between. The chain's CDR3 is CASSFPEYGGGTEAFF. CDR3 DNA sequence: TGTGCCAGCAGTTTCCCAGAGTATGGGGGGGGTACTGAAGCTTTCTTT.

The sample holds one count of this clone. Here the CDR3 reads CASSPWAGSLNEQFF. The CDR3, as DNA: TGTGCCAGCAGCCCGTGGGCGGGATCTCTCAATGAGCAGTTCTTC. This chain uses TRBV5-5 with TRBJ2-1; tentatively, D is TRBD2 (6 bases). Germline assignment: CDR1 SGHKS and CDR2 YYEKEE (reference sequence). The V end was cut by 4 bases, the J end by 6 bases, with 17 bases between. CDR3 length equals 15 residues.

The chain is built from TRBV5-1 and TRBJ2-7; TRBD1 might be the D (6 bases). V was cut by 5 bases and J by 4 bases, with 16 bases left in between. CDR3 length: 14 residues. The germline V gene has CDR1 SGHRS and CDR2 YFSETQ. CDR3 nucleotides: TGCGCCAGCAGTATATTTGGGGGCGATTACGAGCAGTACTTC. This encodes CASSIFGGDYEQYF.

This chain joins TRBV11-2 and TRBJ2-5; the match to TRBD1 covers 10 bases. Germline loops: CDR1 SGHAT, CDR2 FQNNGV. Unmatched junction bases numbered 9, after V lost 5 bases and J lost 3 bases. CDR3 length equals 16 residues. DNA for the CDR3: TGTGCCAGCAGCACCAATTCCGGGACAGGGGAAGAGACCCAGTACTTC. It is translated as CASSTNSGTGEETQYF.

The DNA for the CDR3 is TGTGCCAGCAGACTCAGCGGGATTAACACCGGGGAGCTGTTTTTT. Protein sequence: CASRLSGINTGELFF. This rearrangement joins TRBV27 to TRBJ2-2, with 7 bases that match TRBD2. Germline CDR1 reads MNHEY; CDR2 reads SMNVEV (reference sequence). After removal of 6 bases from V and 2 bases from J, the junction contained 6 bases not matched to a gene. This CDR3 is 15 amino acids long.

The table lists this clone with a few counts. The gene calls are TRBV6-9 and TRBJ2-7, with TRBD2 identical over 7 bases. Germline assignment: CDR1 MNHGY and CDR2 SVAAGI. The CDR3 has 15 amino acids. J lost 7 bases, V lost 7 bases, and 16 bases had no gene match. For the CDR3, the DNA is TGTGCCAGCACCCGATCCGGGACTAATTTGTTGGAGCAGTACTTC. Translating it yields CASTRSGTNLLEQYF.